This T cell receptor (beta chain) was identified during a study of cytomegalovirus exposure and HLA in healthy donors. With regard to this clone: Its antigen is not identified.

It was with 60 Vbeta and 13 Jbeta primers that the PCR ran. Libraries were prepared by immunoSEQ multiplex PCR; TCRdb keeps only in-frame clonotypes and omits some of them. The sample has roughly 120,000 clones; around 67% are singletons. Study results and caveats: The availability of immune exposure information extended only to CMV serostatus. Later, an analysis found that common viral pathogens appeared to be linked with several of the most significant clusters.

Germline values: CDR1 MDHEN, CDR2 SYDVKM. With 8 bases removed from V and 0 bases from J, the gap between germline ends came to 5 bases. The CDR3 has 12 residues. The sequence came from a man aged 60 to 75 in good health and CMV-seropositive. The chain carries TRBV28 and TRBJ1-5; unclear D gene. The sequenced material came from PBMCs. CDR3 protein: CASYTSNQPQHF. The CDR3 DNA reads TGTGCCAGCTACACTAGCAATCAGCCCCAGCATTTT.